Presented here are 17 T cell receptor beta chains from one specimen sequenced in a study of cytomegalovirus exposure and HLA in healthy donors. The primer mix had 60 Vbeta and 13 Jbeta primers. Measured with immunoSEQ multiplex PCR; TCRdb has only the in-frame clones, and not every one. Of about 180,000 clones in the sample, roughly four fifths were seen once. The sample taken for sequencing was PBMCs. Every receptor here comes from a man between 18 and 35 years old in good health and CMV-seronegative.

The V call is TRBV6-1, the J call TRBJ1-1; D may be TRBD1 (5 bases). The CDR3 is 14 amino acids. Trimming removed 6 bases at V and 3 bases at J, with 14 bases between. CDR1 and CDR2 (germline): MNHNS, SASEGT. The CDR3 coding sequence is TGTGCCAGCAGGCAGACGGACACCGACACTGAAGCTTTCTTT. Its protein product is CASRQTDTDTEAFF.

This clone was seen a handful of times. The V and J genes are TRBV7-9 and TRBJ1-1; 8 bases match TRBD1. CDR1 and CDR2 from the germline V gene are SEHNR and FQNEAQ (reference sequence). The length of the CDR3 is 16 residues. V dropped 5 bases and J dropped 4; count of bases not matched to a gene: 12. The CDR3 DNA reads as TGTGCCAGCAGCCCCGGGCCAGGGGGCATGGGCACTGAAGCTTTCTTT. It yields the protein CASSPGPGGMGTEAFF.

This sequence joins TRBV9 and TRBJ1-1; TRBD1 might be the D (6 bases). CDR1 and CDR2 from the germline V gene are SGDLS and YYNGEE. This CDR3 has 13 amino acids. V was clipped by 2 bases and J by 3 bases, with 8 bases between them. CDR3 in DNA: TGTGCCAGCAGCGTCTCAGGGGACACTGAAGCTTTCTTT. Amino acid sequence: CASSVSGDTEAFF.

This chain uses TRBV14 with TRBJ1-3; D is unresolved. Germline V gives CDR1 SGHDN, CDR2 FVKESK. V lost 4 bases to trimming and J lost 0 bases, with 7 bases between them. This CDR3 is 14 amino acids long. The CDR3: CASSRGVSGNTIYF. As DNA, the CDR3 is TGTGCCAGCAGCCGCGGAGTCTCTGGAAACACCATATATTTT.

The genes are TRBV30 and TRBJ1-2, with D perhaps matching TRBD1 (5 bases). V lost 6 bases, J lost 1 base, and 18 bases lay in between. This CDR3 contains 15 residues. Germline assignment: CDR1 GTSNPN and CDR2 SVGIG (reference sequence). The DNA of the CDR3 is TGTGCCTGTATATTCTTGGGACTCCATAACTATGGCTACACCTTC. Translating it yields CACIFLGLHNYGYTF.

The gene calls are TRBV19 and TRBJ2-5; 9 bases fit TRBD1. V dropped 5 bases and J dropped 1; count of bases not matched to a gene: 5. CDR1 and CDR2 (germline): LNHDA, SQIVND (reference sequence). The CDR3 is 15 residues long. CDR3 protein: CASSEGQGRQETQYF. The CDR3 nucleotides are TGTGCCAGTAGTGAGGGACAGGGCCGCCAAGAGACCCAGTACTTC.

The chain carries TRBV6-1 and TRBJ1-1; D is possibly TRBD1 (5 bases). Deletions cut 4 bases from V and 1 base from J, with 13 bases between. Looked up from germline, CDR1 is MNHNS and CDR2 is SASEGT. The CDR3 is 15 residues long. In DNA form, the CDR3 reads TGTGCCAGCAGTGGGCTCGGGGGGAAGAACACTGAAGCTTTCTTT. Translating it yields CASSGLGGKNTEAFF.

This sequence joins TRBV7-8 and TRBJ2-5; D perhaps matches TRBD1 (6 bases). The J call is in doubt because the DNA end fits TRBJ2-7 better. Germline-derived CDR1 and CDR2 are SGHVS and FQNEAQ. The CDR3 has 15 residues. CDR3 region: CASSLAWDKYYEQYF. The CDR3 DNA reads TGTGCCAGCAGCTTAGCTTGGGACAAGTACTACGAGCAGTACTTC.

The chain carries TRBV7-6 and TRBJ2-7; 9 positions match TRBD1. Germline trimming cut 5 bases from V and 3 bases from J; bases unmatched to any gene: 5. The CDR3 covers 14 residues. The germline V gene has CDR1 SGHVS and CDR2 FNYEAQ. CDR3 amino acids: CASSLGQGLYEQYF. The DNA of the CDR3 is TGTGCCAGCAGCCTGGGACAGGGTCTCTACGAGCAGTACTTC.

The table lists this clone with many counts. The rearrangement joins TRBV2 to TRBJ1-3; D is unclear. The germline V gene encodes CDR1 SNHLY and CDR2 FYNNEI. Trimming shortened V by 6 bases and J by 0 bases, and 15 bases separated the two germline ends. The CDR3 sequence is 16 residues long. This CDR3 is CASRLRTGASGNTIYF. CDR3 in DNA: TGTGCCAGCAGGCTGAGGACGGGAGCCTCTGGAAACACCATATATTTT. Based on the CDR3 plus reference TRBV2 and TRBJ1-3, the full variable domain is EPEVTQTPSHQVTQMGQEVILRCVPISNHLYFYWYRQILGQKVEFLVSFYNNEISEKSEIFDDQFSVERPDGSNFTLKIRSTKLEDSAMYFCASRLRTGASGNTIYFGEGSWLTVV.

This clone has a single count. The chain employs TRBV4-1 and TRBJ2-1; the match to TRBD2 covers 8 bases. Losses at the gene ends were 1 base for V and 9 bases for J; bases not matched to a gene: 11. Germline CDR1 MGHRA, CDR2 YSYEKL. CDR3 length equals 16 residues. The CDR3 protein is CASSQAGRGALGEQFF. As DNA, the CDR3 is TGCGCCAGCAGCCAAGCAGGGCGGGGGGCCCTTGGTGAGCAGTTCTTC.

The rearrangement joins TRBV5-5 to TRBJ2-7, with D perhaps TRBD1 (8 bases). The CDR3 length is 16 residues. The V gene's germline CDR1 is SGHKS and CDR2 YYEKEE (reference sequence). V lost 3 bases and J lost 2, with 18 bases in between. As DNA, the CDR3 is TGTGCCAGCAGCTCGGGGAGGGTGACAGGGGCCTACGAGCAGTACTTC. Protein sequence: CASSSGRVTGAYEQYF.

CDR3 bases: TGTGCCAGCAGCTTGGCCGGGACAGGGGGCAATGAGCAGTACTTC. Translated, it gives CASSLAGTGGNEQYF. V and J are TRBV5-4 and TRBJ2-7; 12 bases line up with TRBD1. Germline CDR1 and CDR2: SGHNT and YYREEE (reference sequence). The CDR3 runs 15 residues. V gave up 0 bases and J gave up 7 bases; unmatched junction bases: 5.

The chain joins TRBV7-9 to TRBJ1-4, with 7 bases lining up with TRBD1. V was pared by 4 bases and J by 7 bases, with 9 bases of the junction left unmatched. The CDR3 totals 15 residues. Germline CDR1 reads SEHNR; CDR2 reads FQNEAQ (reference sequence). The CDR3 reads CASSYSGTVGEKLFF. CDR3 sequence (DNA): TGTGCCAGCAGCTATTCCGGGACAGTTGGTGAAAAACTGTTTTTT.

V and J are TRBV28 and TRBJ1-1; 7 nucleotides align to TRBD1. V lost 1 base, J lost 1 base, and 3 bases stayed unmatched. Germline V gene sequence: CDR1 MDHEN, CDR2 SYDVKM. The CDR3 consists of 15 residues. The CDR3 coding sequence is TGTGCCAGCAGTTTATTGGCAGGGGGGAACACTGAAGCTTTCTTT. Protein sequence: CASSLLAGGNTEAFF.

The chain carries TRBV5-1 and TRBJ2-3; 9 nucleotides match TRBD2. The CDR3 spans 14 residues. Germline-derived CDR1 and CDR2 are SGHRS and YFSETQ. V shed 4 bases, J shed 5 bases, and the junction held 5 bases outside the gene matches. The CDR3 DNA sequence: TGCGCCAGCAGCGCGCGGGGGGGCGGAGATACGCAGTATTTT. The encoded protein is CASSARGGGDTQYF.

The rearrangement joins TRBV6-6 to TRBJ1-5, with D tentatively TRBD1 (6 bases). The germline V gene has CDR1 MNHNY and CDR2 SVGAGI (reference sequence). V was trimmed by 6 bases and J by 7 bases, leaving 16 bases between them. The CDR3 is made up of 14 amino acids. CDR3 DNA sequence: TGTGCCAGCAGATCCACCAGGGGTGGCCAGCCCCAGCATTTT. It yields the protein CASRSTRGGQPQHF.